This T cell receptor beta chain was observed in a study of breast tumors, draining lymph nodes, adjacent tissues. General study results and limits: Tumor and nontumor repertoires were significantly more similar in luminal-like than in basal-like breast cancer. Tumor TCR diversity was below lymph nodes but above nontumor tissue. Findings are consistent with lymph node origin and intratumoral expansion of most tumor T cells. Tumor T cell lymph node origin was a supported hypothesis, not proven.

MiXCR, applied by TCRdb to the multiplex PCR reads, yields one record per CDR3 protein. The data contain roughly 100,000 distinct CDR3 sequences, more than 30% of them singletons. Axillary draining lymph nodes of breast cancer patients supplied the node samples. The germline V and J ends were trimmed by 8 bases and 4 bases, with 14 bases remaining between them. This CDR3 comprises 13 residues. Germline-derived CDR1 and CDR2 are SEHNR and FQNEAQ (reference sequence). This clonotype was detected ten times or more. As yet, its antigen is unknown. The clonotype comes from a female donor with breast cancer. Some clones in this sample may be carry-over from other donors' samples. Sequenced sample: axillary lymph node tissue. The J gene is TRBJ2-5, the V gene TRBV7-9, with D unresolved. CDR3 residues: CASLQGSGETQYF. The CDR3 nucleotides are TGTGCCAGCTTACAAGGGTCGGGAGAGACCCAGTACTTC.